The 24 T cell receptor beta chains in this list originate from one sample, sequenced in a study of T cell clonality in common variable immunodeficiency. Study outcomes and limitations: Fewer deletions and N-nucleotide insertions were reportedly seen in common variable immunodeficiency TCR beta sequences.

Generated by immunoSEQ multiplex PCR, the TCRdb table keeps only in-frame clones and is missing some. The sample was found to contain approximately 20,000 clones, and every one recurs. Antigen specificity for these receptors is unknown. Input material: peripheral blood mononuclear cells. The origin of the receptors is a human donor with common variable immunodeficiency.

This clone was recorded at least ten times. The CDR3 end falls 3 residues outside the read, so it is completed with the germline J gene. This rearrangement joins TRBV29-1 to TRBJ2-1, with 7 positions matching TRBD1. The junction had 5 bases not matched to a gene; V was cut back by 8 bases and J by 4 bases. Germline CDR1 and CDR2: SQVTM and ANQGSEA. The CDR3 length is 12 residues. The sequenced part of the CDR3 DNA is TGCAGCACCTCACAGGGGTACAATGAG. As protein: CSTSQGYNE. The CDR3 as a whole reads CSTSQGYNEQFF.

There are a few counts of this clone. The read halts 3 residues ahead of the CDR3 end, with the missing end drawn from the germline J gene. This chain links TRBV19 with TRBJ2-2, with a possible D match to TRBD2 (6 bases). The CDR3 is 13 amino acids. V was pared by 4 bases and J by 8 bases, with 11 bases between. CDR1 and CDR2 from the germline V gene are LNHDA and SQIVND (reference sequence). CDR3 bases read: TGTGCCAGTAGTAATAGGGGAGGAGGGGAG. This codes for CASSNRGGGE. The entire CDR3 protein reads CASSNRGGGELFF.

This clone was observed many times. The sequenced CDR3 bases are TGTGCCAGTAGTATTCACGGGACAGGGTCATACGAG. Translating gives CASSIHGTGSYE. The entire CDR3 is CASSIHGTGSYEQYF. V gene TRBV19 combines with J gene TRBJ2-7, with TRBD1 matching 9 bases. Sequencing ends 3 residues short of the CDR3 end; the germline J gene provides the rest. The CDR3 has 15 amino acids. The junction had 7 bases not matched to a gene; V was cut back by 3 bases and J by 4 bases. Germline V gene lookup returns CDR1 LNHDA and CDR2 SQIVND (reference sequence). The entire variable domain, with the rest obtained from reference TRBV19 and TRBJ2-7, is as follows: DGGITQSPKYLFRKEGQNVTLSCEQNLNHDAMYWYRQDPGQGLRLIYYSQIVNDFQKGDIAEGYSVSREKKESFPLTVTSAQKNPTAFYLCASSIHGTGSYEQYFGPGTRLTVT.

Ten or more counts support this clone. The sequence runs out 3 residues before the end of the CDR3; the remainder is reconstructed from the germline J gene. This sequence joins TRBV12-3 or TRBV12-4 and TRBJ2-7; 13 nucleotides match TRBD2. Trimming took 1 base from V and 5 from J; bases not matched to a gene: 8. This CDR3 comprises 17 residues. This CDR3 is CASSLVGLAGAENEQYF. The part of the CDR3 DNA that was read is TGTGCCAGCAGTTTAGTTGGACTAGCGGGAGCCGAGAACGAG.

This clone was seen repeatedly, ten times or more. Read coverage stops 3 residues before the CDR3 terminus; the germline J gene supplies the remainder. The V gene is TRBV29-1, the J gene TRBJ2-5; TRBD1 might be the D (6 bases). This CDR3 is 13 amino acids long. Trimming removed 6 bases from V and 4 bases from J, with 15 bases in between. The germline gives CDR1 SQVTM, CDR2 ANQGSEA. CDR3 DNA (partial): TGCAGCGTCAGGATACAGGGCGGAGAGACC. Translated: CSVRIQGGET. The CDR3 as a whole reads CSVRIQGGETQYF.

There are many counts of this clone. The CDR3 goes on 3 residues after the read ends, and that part is filled in from the germline J gene. The chain couples TRBV29-1 to TRBJ2-7; 9 bases agree with TRBD1. In germline, CDR1 is SQVTM, CDR2 ANQGSEA. V was clipped by 6 bases and J by 1 base; unmatched bases: 13. This CDR3 has 16 amino acids. The CDR3 sequence: CSVLLPGTGWSYEQYF. The part of the CDR3 DNA that was read is TGCAGCGTATTACTCCCCGGGACAGGGTGGTCCTACGAG.

Many counts were recorded for this clone. The sequenced fragment ends 3 residues before the CDR3 boundary, so the rest is inferred from the germline J gene. This sequence joins TRBV6-2 or TRBV6-3 and TRBJ2-7; the match to TRBD2 covers 11 bases. Germline CDR1 is MNHEY and CDR2 is SVGEGT. This CDR3 is built from 16 residues. J was trimmed by 4 bases and V by 5 bases; bases with no gene match: 10. Incomplete CDR3 DNA: TGTGCCAGCAGTGGGAGGACTAGCGGGTCACCTTACGAG. This codes for CASSGRTSGSPYE. The whole CDR3 protein is CASSGRTSGSPYEQYF.

This clone ranks as medium-sized. The CDR3 is cut off 3 residues early in the read; its end comes from the germline J gene. This chain connects TRBV20-1 to TRBJ1-1; TRBD1 matches 7 bases. Germline loops: CDR1 DFQATT, CDR2 SNEGSKA (reference sequence). This CDR3 contains 14 residues. After removal of 5 bases from V and 1 base from J, the junction contained 7 bases not matched to a gene. The covered CDR3 bases are TGCAGTGCTGGCACCCAGGGGGGGAACACTGAA. Its protein is CSAGTQGGNTE. The whole CDR3 protein is CSAGTQGGNTEAFF.

This clone was detected many times. Coverage ceases 3 residues before the CDR3 finishes, and the germline J gene fills in the end. J is TRBJ2-7 and V is TRBV7-9; 8 bases are shared with TRBD1. Trimming cost V 3 bases and J 6 bases; bases outside gene matches: 1. The CDR3 loop spans 12 amino acids. Germline V CDR1 and CDR2: SEHNR, FQNEAQ (reference sequence). The CDR3 is CASSFDRGEQYF. The covered CDR3 bases are TGTGCCAGCAGCTTCGACAGGGGCGAG.

Ten or more counts support this clone. With the read ending 3 residues before the CDR3 end, the germline J gene is used to fill in that end. The J gene is TRBJ2-1, the V gene TRBV19; a weak D match, TRBD2 (6 bases). Trimming pared 0 bases from V and 4 bases from J, leaving 13 bases between. Germline V gene lookup returns CDR1 LNHDA and CDR2 SQIVND (reference sequence). The CDR3 has 16 residues. Here the CDR3 reads CASSIDLATPYNEQFF. The part of the CDR3 DNA that was read is TGTGCCAGTAGTATAGATCTAGCGACCCCATACAATGAG.

This clone was counted at least ten times. The CDR3 is cut off 3 residues early in the read; its end comes from the germline J gene. The chain carries TRBV20-1 and TRBJ1-5; possible D gene TRBD1, 6 bases. V dropped 3 bases and J dropped 2 bases, with 23 bases sitting between them. The CDR3 consists of 18 residues. Germline V lookup: CDR1 DFQATT, CDR2 SNEGSKA (reference sequence). The part of the CDR3 DNA that was read is TGCAGTGCTAGGTCCCCCCCTGGGGGGGGCGAGGGCAATCAGCCC. Encoded protein: CSARSPPGGGEGNQP. The entire CDR3 sequence reads CSARSPPGGGEGNQPQHF.

This clone came up many times. The CDR3 goes on 3 residues after the read ends, and that part is filled in from the germline J gene. The J gene is TRBJ1-1, the V gene TRBV11-3; 9 nucleotides line up with TRBD1. V trimming: 5 bases; J trimming: 5 bases; junction bases outside the gene matches: 6. Germline CDR1 SGHNT, CDR2 YENEEA. This CDR3 is built from 14 residues. CDR3 DNA, as far as it was read: TGTGCCAGCAGCCCCCGACAGGGGGTGACTGAA. Residues: CASSPRQGVTE. The full CDR3 sequence reads CASSPRQGVTEAFF.

This clone was recorded many times. With the read ending 3 residues before the CDR3 end, the germline J gene is used to fill in that end. This chain links TRBV12-3 or TRBV12-4 with TRBJ1-2, with 9 bases lining up with TRBD1. V dropped 5 bases and J dropped 4; count of bases not matched to a gene: 5. The CDR3 is made up of 14 amino acids. CDR3: CASSPDRGVYGYTF. Incomplete CDR3 DNA: TGTGCCAGCAGTCCCGACAGGGGGGTCTATGGC.

This clone was counted many times. The read gets to within 3 residues of the CDR3 end, and the germline J gene fills in the rest. V is TRBV19 and J is TRBJ2-7; 7 nucleotides line up with TRBD1. Germline loops: CDR1 LNHDA, CDR2 SQIVND (reference sequence). Losses at the gene ends were 3 bases for V and 4 bases for J; bases not matched to a gene: 18. The CDR3 sequence is 18 residues long. The CDR3 bases that were read are TGTGCCAGTAGTATGTGGCCTTGTTTATCGGACAGGTGGTACGAG. Its protein product is CASSMWPCLSDRWYE. The CDR3 in full is CASSMWPCLSDRWYEQYF. The full variable domain, its missing parts supplied by reference TRBV19 and TRBJ2-7, is DGGITQSPKYLFRKEGQNVTLSCEQNLNHDAMYWYRQDPGQGLRLIYYSQIVNDFQKGDIAEGYSVSREKKESFPLTVTSAQKNPTAFYLCASSMWPCLSDRWYEQYFGPGTRLTVT.

This clone was observed many times. The sequence runs out 3 residues before the end of the CDR3; the remainder is reconstructed from the germline J gene. This chain links TRBV7-9 with TRBJ2-7, with 10 bases fitting TRBD2. This CDR3 spans 14 amino acids. Germline V gene data show CDR1 as SEHNR and CDR2 as FQNEAQ (reference sequence). J gave up 4 bases and V 8 bases, and 8 bases lay outside the gene matches. The covered CDR3 bases are TGTGCCAGCGGATACTCTAGCGGGAGTTACGAG. Encoded protein: CASGYSSGSYE. The whole CDR3 region reads CASGYSSGSYEQYF.

This clone was counted many times. The read finishes 3 residues shy of the CDR3 end, and the germline J gene is used to complete it. The V call is TRBV7-9, the J call TRBJ2-1, with 8 positions matching TRBD1. The CDR3 runs to 15 residues. V was pared by 1 base and J by 2 bases, with 1 base of the junction left unmatched. Looked up from germline, CDR1 is SEHNR and CDR2 is FQNEAQ (reference sequence). The part of the CDR3 DNA that was read is TGTGCCAGCAGCTTAGGGACAGGGACCTACAATGAG. Translation gives CASSLGTGTYNE. The entire CDR3 reads CASSLGTGTYNEQFF.

At least ten counts were recorded for this clone. The CDR3 end falls 3 residues outside the read, so it is completed with the germline J gene. The J gene is TRBJ2-7, the V gene TRBV18; TRBD1 is a possible D gene (6 bases). The CDR3 covers 15 residues. Germline lookup yields CDR1 KGHSH and CDR2 LQKENI. Trimming shortened V by 3 bases and J by 4 bases, and 16 bases separated the two germline ends. The CDR3 region is CASSPSDSTLYEQYF. Incomplete CDR3 DNA: TGTGCCAGCTCACCCTCGGACAGCACCCTGTACGAG.

This clone was detected ten times or more. From the germline J gene comes the end of the CDR3, since the read stops 3 residues before it. The chain couples TRBV5-1 to TRBJ1-1, with 7 bases lining up with TRBD1. CDR1 SGHRS and CDR2 YFSETQ come from the germline V gene. The CDR3 is 17 residues long. V dropped 2 bases and J dropped 5; count of bases not matched to a gene: 15. CDR3 protein: CASSLRPDRDSSTEAFF. CDR3 bases read: TGCGCCAGCAGCTTAAGACCCGACAGGGATAGTAGTACTGAA.

In its sample, this clone was seen a few times. The CDR3 end is not reached by the read, which stops 3 residues before it; the germline J gene fills it in. The V and J genes are TRBV5-3 and TRBJ2-5; D is unclear. TRBV5-3 is an open reading frame whose function is uncertain. V lost 3 bases to trimming and J lost 4 bases, with 7 bases between them. The CDR3 totals 12 residues. Partial CDR3 DNA: TGTGCCAGAAGCTCGCCGGGAGAGACC. The encoded protein is CARSSPGET. The CDR3 as a whole reads CARSSPGETQYF.

This clone was observed at least ten times. The missing CDR3 end, 3 residues past where the read stops, is filled in from the germline J gene. The V and J genes are TRBV18 and TRBJ2-3; D possibly corresponds to TRBD1 (6 bases). Trimming pared 2 bases from V and 2 bases from J, leaving 11 bases between. The CDR3 runs 15 residues. CDR1 and CDR2 from the germline V gene are KGHSH and LQKENI. CDR3 bases read: TGTGCCAGCTCACCAGGGGGCGGAAACACAGATACG. Translation: CASSPGGGNTDT. The complete CDR3 protein is CASSPGGGNTDTQYF.

This clone was found many times. The CDR3: CASSSHRGELFF. The sequenced CDR3 bases are TGTGCCAGCAGCTCTCACAGGGGAGAA. V usage is TRBV7-8 and J usage is TRBJ1-4, with 7 bases matching TRBD1. The DNA ends 3 residues before the CDR3 does, and the rest of the CDR3 is filled in from the germline J gene. The germline V gene has CDR1 SGHVS and CDR2 FQNEAQ. CDR3 length equals 12 residues.

This clone was counted ten times or more. The read falls 3 residues short of the CDR3 end, and the missing part is taken from the germline J gene. The chain links TRBV30 to TRBJ1-5, with a tentative D call TRBD1 (5 bases). Germline assignment: CDR1 GTSNPN and CDR2 SVGIG (reference sequence). Trimming took 0 bases from V and 4 from J, leaving 10 bases between them. The CDR3 is made up of 14 amino acids. Incomplete CDR3 DNA: TGTGCCTGGAGTGTAACGACAGATAATCAGCCC. It yields the protein CAWSVTTDNQP. The full-length CDR3 reads as CAWSVTTDNQPQHF.

To note about this clone: The CDR3 extends 3 residues past the end of the read, so its final part is completed from the germline J gene. The genes are TRBV10-1 and TRBJ2-7, with TRBD1 matching 9 bases. Trimming took 6 bases from V and 5 from J; bases not matched to a gene: 5. This CDR3 has 13 amino acids. Germline-derived CDR1 and CDR2 are WNHNN and SYGVQD (reference sequence). This chain's CDR3 is CASRGQGSHEQYF. CDR3 bases read: TGCGCCAGCAGGGGACAGGGTTCCCACGAG.

This clone appeared many times. The CDR3 region is CASRGRLAGGSLLDNEQFF. Partial CDR3 DNA: TGTGCCAGCAGGGGTCGACTAGCGGGAGGGTCCCTTTTGGACAATGAG. This sequence joins TRBV2 and TRBJ2-1; 14 bases line up with TRBD2. The CDR3 end lies 3 residues beyond the end of the read and is filled in from the germline J gene. The CDR3 loop spans 19 amino acids. V lost 6 bases and J lost 5; bases outside the gene matches: 15. In germline, CDR1 is SNHLY, CDR2 FYNNEI.